A single T cell receptor beta chain is shown here with its context. Unmatched junction bases numbered 5, after V lost 8 bases and J lost 9 bases. Germline assignment: CDR1 SNHLY and CDR2 FYNNEI. There are 13 residues in the CDR3. The data were obtained in a study of cytomegalovirus exposure and HLA in healthy donors. Assay used: immunoSEQ multiplex PCR; TCRdb lists only in-frame clones, some missing. The data contain 300,000 to 450,000 clones, 80% to 90% of them singletons. The specimen was PBMCs. The chain couples TRBV2 to TRBJ1-6; 9 bases match TRBD1. The clonotype was recovered from a woman under 30 in good health and CMV-seronegative. The CDR3 bases are TGTGCCAGCTACGGGACAGGGAGTTCACCCCTCCACTTT. Translated, it gives CASYGTGSSPLHF. Drawing the rest from reference TRBV2 and TRBJ1-6, the complete variable domain is EPEVTQTPSHQVTQMGQEVILRCVPISNHLYFYWYRQILGQKVEFLVSFYNNEISEKSEIFDDQFSVERPDGSNFTLKIRSTKLEDSAMYFCASYGTGSSPLHFGNGTRLTVT.